This T cell receptor beta chain originates from a study of beta chain features in type 1 diabetes. Study-level points and caveats: TCRB CDR3s were moderately but significantly shorter in Type 1 diabetes patients in all four CD4+ subsets.

Concerning this clone: What it binds is not known.

The isolated RNA, all of it, was reverse transcribed, so expressed TCRB transcripts were what got sequenced. Assay used: immunoSEQ multiplex PCR; TCRdb lists only in-frame clones, some missing. Of nearly 700,000 clones listed, around 15% are singletons. Trimming removed 4 bases from V and 5 bases from J, with 14 bases in between. The CDR3 extends over 13 amino acids. Germline-derived CDR1 and CDR2 are GTSNPN and SVGIG (reference sequence). The source material was naive CD4+ T cells from blood. The sequence came from a man aged 18 to 30 with type 1 diabetes. The chain links TRBV30 to TRBJ1-1; D is possibly TRBD1 (6 bases). The CDR3 coding sequence is TGTGCCTGGAATCAGGGGATCGGGACTGAAGCTTTCTTT. This translates into CAWNQGIGTEAFF.